The next 4 T cell receptor beta chains were all read from a single sample in a study of T cells in Graves' hyperthyroidism and ophthalmopathy. What was amplified from RNA transcripts were TCR beta CDR3 regions. HTBI primers were employed in a first-round RT-PCR of the TCR CDR3. Each CDR3 protein gets one entry after TCRdb re-called the multiplex PCR reads with MiXCR. The sample lists 600,000 to 650,000 distinct CDR3 sequences, 20% seen once, with approximately 30% in the top ten. Sequencing used blood. The receptors originated from a young man with Graves' ophthalmopathy.

This clonotype was counted only a few times. V usage is TRBV5-1 and J usage is TRBJ2-2; 8 positions agree with TRBD1. The CDR3 contains 15 residues. CDR1 is SGHRS and CDR2 is YFSETQ in the germline V gene. Trimming at V came to 2 bases and at J to 7 bases, leaving 7 bases not matched to a gene. CDR3 coding DNA: TGCGCCAGCAGCTTATCAGGGGGCGCTGGCGGGGAGCTGTTTTTT. The encoded protein is CASSLSGGAGGELFF.

This clonotype showed up just a few times. The rearrangement links TRBV24-1 to TRBJ2-1, with 7 bases that match TRBD1. CDR3 size: 14 residues. Looked up from germline, CDR1 is KGHDR and CDR2 is SFDVKD. V shed 1 base and J 12 bases; nucleotides not matched to a gene: 8. The DNA for the CDR3 is TGTGCCACCAGTGATTTTAGACAGGGAAATCGGCAGTTCTTC. Its protein product is CATSDFRQGNRQFF.

This clonotype was picked up many times. This chain joins TRBV9 and TRBJ2-1, with 11 bases aligning to TRBD1. The CDR3 length is 15 residues. V lost 2 bases and J lost 6; bases outside the gene matches: 4. The germline V gene encodes CDR1 SGDLS and CDR2 YYNGEE. In DNA, the CDR3 is TGTGCCAGCAGCGTCTCGGGGACAGGGGGCAATGAGCAGTTCTTC. Its protein product is CASSVSGTGGNEQFF.

This clonotype was observed a few times. This chain uses TRBV7-8 with TRBJ2-7; D call uncertain. From germline, CDR1 is SGHVS and CDR2 FQNEAQ. This CDR3 is 14 amino acids long. V was clipped by 0 bases and J by 3 bases, with 9 bases between them. The CDR3 here is CASSLAGLNYEQYF. The CDR3 DNA sequence: TGTGCCAGCAGCTTAGCGGGTCTCAACTACGAGCAGTACTTC.